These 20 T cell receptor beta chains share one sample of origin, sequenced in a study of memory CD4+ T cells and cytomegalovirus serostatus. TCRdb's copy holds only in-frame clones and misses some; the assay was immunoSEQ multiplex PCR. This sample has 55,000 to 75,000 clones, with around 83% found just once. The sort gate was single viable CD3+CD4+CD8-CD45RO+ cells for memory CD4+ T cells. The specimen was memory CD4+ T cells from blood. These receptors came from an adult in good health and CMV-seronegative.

The chain's CDR3 is CASSDQLELMNTEAFF. Written as DNA, the CDR3 is TGTGCCAGCAGTGATCAGCTGGAACTAATGAACACTGAAGCTTTCTTT. The chain links TRBV6-1 to TRBJ1-1; D is uncertain. The CDR3 loop spans 16 amino acids. The V and J ends lost 3 bases and 0 bases respectively, with 14 bases between them. The germline V gene encodes CDR1 MNHNS and CDR2 SASEGT.

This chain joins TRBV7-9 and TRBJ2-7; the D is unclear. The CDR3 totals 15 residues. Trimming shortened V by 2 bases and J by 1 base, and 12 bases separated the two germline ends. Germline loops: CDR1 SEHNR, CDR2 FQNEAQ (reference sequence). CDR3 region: CASSLSASGSYEQYF. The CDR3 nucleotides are TGTGCCAGCAGCTTATCGGCCAGTGGATCCTACGAGCAGTACTTC.

CDR3 sequence reads: CASSPGFLMDEKLFF. The CDR3 DNA sequence: TGTGCCAGCAGCCCAGGGTTTTTGATGGATGAAAAACTGTTTTTT. The J gene is TRBJ1-4, the V gene TRBV14, with a possible D match to TRBD1 (5 bases). Germline CDR1 SGHDN, CDR2 FVKESK. Trimming pared 4 bases from V and 6 bases from J, leaving 15 bases between. The CDR3 is made up of 15 amino acids.

The CDR3 region is CAWRGQQETQYF. For the CDR3, the DNA is TGTGCCTGGAGAGGACAGCAAGAGACCCAGTACTTC. The chain links TRBV30 to TRBJ2-5; D perhaps matches TRBD1 (6 bases). V was shortened by 3 bases and J by 2 bases, with 7 bases between the two germline ends. CDR3 length: 12 residues. Germline V gene data show CDR1 as GTSNPN and CDR2 as SVGIG (reference sequence).

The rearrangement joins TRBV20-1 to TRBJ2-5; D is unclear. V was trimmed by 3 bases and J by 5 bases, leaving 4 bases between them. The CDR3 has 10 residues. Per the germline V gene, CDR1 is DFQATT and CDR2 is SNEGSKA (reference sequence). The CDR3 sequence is CSARWETQYF. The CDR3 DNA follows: TGCAGTGCTAGGTGGGAGACCCAGTACTTC.

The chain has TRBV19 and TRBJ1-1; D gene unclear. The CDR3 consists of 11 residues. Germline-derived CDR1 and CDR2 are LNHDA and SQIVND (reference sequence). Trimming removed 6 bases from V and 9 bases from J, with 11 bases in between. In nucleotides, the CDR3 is TGTGCCAGTAGCGATGAGCGGAAAGCTTTCTTT. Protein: CASSDERKAFF.

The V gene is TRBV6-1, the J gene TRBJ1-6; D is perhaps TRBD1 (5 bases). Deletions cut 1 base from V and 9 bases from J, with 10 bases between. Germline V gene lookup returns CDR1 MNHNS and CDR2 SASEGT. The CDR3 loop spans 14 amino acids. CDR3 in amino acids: CASSEVGVSSPLHF. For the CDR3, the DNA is TGTGCCAGCAGTGAAGTGGGGGTTTCTTCACCCCTCCACTTT.

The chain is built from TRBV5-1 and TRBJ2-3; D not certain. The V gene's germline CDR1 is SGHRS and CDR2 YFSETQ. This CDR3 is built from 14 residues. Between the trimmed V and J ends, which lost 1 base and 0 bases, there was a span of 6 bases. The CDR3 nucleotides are TGCGCCAGCAGCTTGAGCACTAGCACAGATACGCAGTATTTT. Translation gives CASSLSTSTDTQYF.

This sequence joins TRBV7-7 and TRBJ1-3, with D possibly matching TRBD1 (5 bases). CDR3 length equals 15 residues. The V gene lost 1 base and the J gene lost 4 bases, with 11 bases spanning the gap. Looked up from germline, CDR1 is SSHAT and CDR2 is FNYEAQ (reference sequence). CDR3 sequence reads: CASSLGPGYGNTIYF. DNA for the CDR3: TGTGCCAGCAGCTTAGGTCCAGGGTACGGAAACACCATATATTTT.

The CDR3 sequence: CASSAQSGPSYEQYF. The CDR3 DNA is TGTGCCAGCAGTGCCCAGTCAGGACCCTCGTACGAGCAGTACTTC. The V and J genes are TRBV25-1 and TRBJ2-7; D remains unclear. The V end lost 4 bases, the J end lost 4 bases, and 17 bases lay between the germline ends. Germline CDR1 and CDR2: MGHDK and SYGVNS. This CDR3 has 15 amino acids.

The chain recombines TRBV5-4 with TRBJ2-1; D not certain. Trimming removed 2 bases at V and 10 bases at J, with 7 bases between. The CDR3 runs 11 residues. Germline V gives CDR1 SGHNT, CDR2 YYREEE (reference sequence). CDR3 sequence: CASSLNQEQFF. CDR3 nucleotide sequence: TGTGCCAGCAGCTTAAATCAAGAGCAGTTCTTC.

CDR3 coding DNA: TGTGCCAGTAGTATGGGAGGGGTCAATCAGCCCCAGCATTTT. Translation gives CASSMGGVNQPQHF. The chain employs TRBV19 and TRBJ1-5, with D tentatively TRBD1 (5 bases). V was cut by 3 bases and J by 3 bases, with 9 bases left in between. In germline, CDR1 is LNHDA, CDR2 SQIVND (reference sequence). CDR3 length: 14 residues.

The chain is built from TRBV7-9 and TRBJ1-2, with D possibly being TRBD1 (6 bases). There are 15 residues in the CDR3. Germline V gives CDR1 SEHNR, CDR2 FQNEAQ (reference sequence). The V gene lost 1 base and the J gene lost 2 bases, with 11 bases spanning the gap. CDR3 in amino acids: CASSLVGTKNYGYTF. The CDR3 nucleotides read TGTGCCAGCAGCTTAGTGGGGACAAAGAACTATGGCTACACCTTC.

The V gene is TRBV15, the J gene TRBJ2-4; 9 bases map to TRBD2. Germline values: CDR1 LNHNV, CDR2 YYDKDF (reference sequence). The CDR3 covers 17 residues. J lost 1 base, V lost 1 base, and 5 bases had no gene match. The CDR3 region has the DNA TGTGCCACCAGCAGAGGTCTGACTAGCGGCGCCAAAAACATTCAGTACTTC. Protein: CATSRGLTSGAKNIQYF.

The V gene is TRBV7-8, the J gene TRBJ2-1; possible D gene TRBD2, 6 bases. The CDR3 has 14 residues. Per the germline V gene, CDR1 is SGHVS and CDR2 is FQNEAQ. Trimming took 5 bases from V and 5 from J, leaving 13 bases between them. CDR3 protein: CASSGSGRNNEQFF. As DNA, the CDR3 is TGTGCCAGCAGCGGTAGCGGACGGAACAATGAGCAGTTCTTC.

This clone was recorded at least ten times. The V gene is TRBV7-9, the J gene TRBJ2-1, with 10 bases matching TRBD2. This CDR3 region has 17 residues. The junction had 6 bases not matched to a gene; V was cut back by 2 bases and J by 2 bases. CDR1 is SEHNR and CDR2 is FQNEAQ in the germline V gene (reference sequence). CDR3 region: CASSLQASGSPYNEQFF. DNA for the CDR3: TGTGCCAGCAGCTTACAGGCTAGCGGGAGCCCCTACAATGAGCAGTTCTTC. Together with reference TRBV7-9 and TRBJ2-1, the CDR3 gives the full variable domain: DTGVSQNPRHKITKRGQNVTFRCDPISEHNRLYWYRQTLGQGPEFLTYFQNEAQLEKSRLLSDRFSAERPKGSFSTLEIQRTEQGDSAMYLCASSLQASGSPYNEQFFGPGTRLTVL.

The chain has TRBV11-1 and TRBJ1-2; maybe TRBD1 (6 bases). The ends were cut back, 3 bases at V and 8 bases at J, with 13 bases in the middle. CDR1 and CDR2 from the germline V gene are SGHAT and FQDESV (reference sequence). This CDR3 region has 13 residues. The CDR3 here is CASSFTGTRGYTF. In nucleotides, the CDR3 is TGTGCCAGCAGCTTCACAGGGACGAGGGGCTACACCTTC.

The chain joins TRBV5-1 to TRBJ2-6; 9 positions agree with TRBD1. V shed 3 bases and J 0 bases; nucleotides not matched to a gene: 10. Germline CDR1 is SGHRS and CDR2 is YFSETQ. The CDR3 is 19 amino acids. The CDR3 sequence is CASSSTGQGPYSGANVLTF. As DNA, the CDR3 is TGCGCCAGCAGCTCAACCGGACAGGGGCCGTACTCTGGGGCCAACGTCCTGACTTTC.

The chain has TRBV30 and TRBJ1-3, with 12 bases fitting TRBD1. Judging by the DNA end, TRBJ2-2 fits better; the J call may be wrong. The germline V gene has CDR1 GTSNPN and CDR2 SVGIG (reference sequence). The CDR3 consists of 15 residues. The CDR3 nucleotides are TGTGCCTGGAGTAGGGACAGGGGGCGCGGCGGGGAGCTGTTTTTT. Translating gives CAWSRDRGRGGELFF.

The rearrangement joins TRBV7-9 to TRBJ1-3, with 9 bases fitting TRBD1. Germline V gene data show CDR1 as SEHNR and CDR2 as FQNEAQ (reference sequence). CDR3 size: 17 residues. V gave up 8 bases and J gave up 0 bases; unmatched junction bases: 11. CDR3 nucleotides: TGTGCCAGCCGCGCCGGGACAGGGAAATACTCTGGAAACACCATATATTTT. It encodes CASRAGTGKYSGNTIYF.